The 32 T cell receptor beta chains presented below share a single source sample, sequenced in a study of graft-versus-host responses after intestinal transplantation. Their antigen targets remain unknown. The repertoire was sequenced with immunoSEQ multiplex PCR; TCRdb's copy has only in-frame clones and lacks some. The sample carries 78,000 or so clones, roughly 87% recorded once. This material consisted of unstimulated CD8+ T cells sorted from spleen or lymph node cells, taken before transplant. These receptors originate from a human donor who was the organ donor for an intestinal transplant.

The chain combines TRBV6-1 with TRBJ1-2; D is perhaps TRBD1 (6 bases). The CDR3 runs 16 residues. CDR1 is MNHNS and CDR2 is SASEGT in the germline V gene. V was pared by 3 bases and J by 5 bases, with 19 bases between. This chain's CDR3 is CASSDSTQGRWYGYTF. CDR3 nucleotides: TGTGCCAGCAGTGATTCCACGCAGGGGAGGTGGTATGGCTACACCTTC.

This chain connects TRBV5-1 to TRBJ1-1; no clear D. The CDR3 contains 13 residues. The germline CDR1 and CDR2 sequences are SGHRS and YFSETQ. V was shortened by 0 bases and J by 4 bases, with 7 bases between the two germline ends. CDR3 DNA sequence: TGCGCCAGCAGCTTGGCGGCGGGCACTGAAGCTTTCTTT. Amino acid sequence: CASSLAAGTEAFF.

V gene TRBV6-5 combines with J gene TRBJ1-2; D perhaps matches TRBD1 (6 bases). There are 13 residues in the CDR3. V dropped 0 bases and J dropped 4 bases, with 6 bases sitting between them. Germline assignment: CDR1 MNHEY and CDR2 SVGAGI. The CDR3 is CASSYSDSYGYTF. CDR3 coding DNA: TGTGCCAGCAGTTACTCGGACAGCTATGGCTACACCTTC.

The chain links TRBV30 to TRBJ1-1; 11 bases align to TRBD1. Germline CDR1 is GTSNPN and CDR2 is SVGIG (reference sequence). The CDR3 extends over 17 amino acids. V was clipped by 4 bases and J by 0 bases; unmatched bases: 10. The CDR3 region has the DNA TGTGCCTGGATTAGGACAGGGGGCCTCCTTATGAACACTGAAGCTTTCTTT. Protein sequence: CAWIRTGGLLMNTEAFF.

V and J are TRBV5-8 and TRBJ1-2, with D maybe TRBD1 (6 bases). CDR1 is SGHTS, CDR2 YDEGEE, per germline. V shed 3 bases and J shed 2 bases, with 11 bases lying between them. The CDR3 length is 14 residues. The CDR3 DNA reads as TGTGCCAGCAGCTATATACAGGGAAACTATGGCTACACCTTC. Translating gives CASSYIQGNYGYTF.

This chain connects TRBV2 to TRBJ1-4; D ambiguous. V lost 4 bases and J lost 8, with 20 bases in between. CDR1 and CDR2 (germline): SNHLY, FYNNEI. The CDR3 consists of 16 residues. The CDR3 spells CASSGLVPRRGEKLFF. The CDR3 coding sequence is TGTGCCAGCAGTGGCCTTGTTCCCCGGAGAGGCGAAAAACTGTTTTTT. Filled out from reference TRBV2 and TRBJ1-4, the complete variable domain reads EPEVTQTPSHQVTQMGQEVILRCVPISNHLYFYWYRQILGQKVEFLVSFYNNEISEKSEIFDDQFSVERPDGSNFTLKIRSTKLEDSAMYFCASSGLVPRRGEKLFFGSGTQLSVL.

This clone was counted between two and nine times. The genes are TRBV19 and TRBJ2-1; no reliable D call. Trimming cost V 5 bases and J 11 bases, with 16 bases left between them. Germline CDR1 and CDR2: LNHDA and SQIVND (reference sequence). The CDR3 extends over 13 amino acids. In DNA form, the CDR3 reads TGTGCCAGTAGTGCCCACCCAGCGTTGAAGCAGTTCTTC. Its protein product is CASSAHPALKQFF.

J is TRBJ2-7 and V is TRBV4-1; D is ambiguous. Germline V gives CDR1 MGHRA, CDR2 YSYEKL. The length of the CDR3 is 14 residues. V was clipped by 4 bases and J by 3 bases, with 13 bases between them. The CDR3 DNA is TGCGCCAGCAGCCTGACCAGAACTGACTACGAGCAGTACTTC. Its protein is CASSLTRTDYEQYF.

This clone was recorded once. The rearrangement joins TRBV4-2 to TRBJ1-1; 7 bases agree with TRBD1. V trimming: 4 bases; J trimming: 1 base; junction bases outside the gene matches: 9. The germline gives CDR1 LGHNA, CDR2 YNFKEQ. CDR3 size: 16 residues. This CDR3 reads CASSPLPGQQNTEAFF. The CDR3, as DNA: TGTGCCAGCAGCCCCCTACCGGGACAGCAGAACACTGAAGCTTTCTTT.

This chain links TRBV5-1 with TRBJ2-7; TRBD2 matches at 9 bases. V lost 1 base and J lost 3; bases outside the gene matches: 2. The CDR3 contains 14 residues. Germline-derived CDR1 and CDR2 are SGHRS and YFSETQ. CDR3 amino acids: CASSLYSGGYEQYF. The CDR3 DNA is TGCGCCAGCAGCTTGTATAGCGGGGGCTACGAGCAGTACTTC.

The chain recombines TRBV18 with TRBJ2-5; D unclear. The germline V gene encodes CDR1 KGHSH and CDR2 LQKENI. There are 11 residues in the CDR3. Trimming removed 1 base from V and 7 bases from J, with 4 bases in between. CDR3 sequence (DNA): TGTGCCAGCTCACCACGGGGGACCCAGTACTTC. As protein: CASSPRGTQYF.

This rearrangement joins TRBV28 to TRBJ1-2; D is uncertain. The V gene lost 3 bases and the J gene lost 4 bases, with 6 bases spanning the gap. The CDR3 runs to 12 residues. Germline values: CDR1 MDHEN, CDR2 SYDVKM. The CDR3 region has the DNA TGTGCCAGCAGTTTTACTACCTATGGCTACACCTTC. It codes for CASSFTTYGYTF.

The V call is TRBV18, the J call TRBJ2-1, with a possible D match to TRBD2 (6 bases). CDR1 is KGHSH, CDR2 LQKENI, per germline. V lost 1 base and J 7 bases, leaving 11 bases between the germline ends. This CDR3 region has 14 residues. The CDR3 DNA is TGTGCCAGCTCACCACAGGTCCGGGGGAATGAGCAGTTCTTC. This codes for CASSPQVRGNEQFF.

This clone was found a few times. V usage is TRBV4-1 and J usage is TRBJ1-5, with TRBD1 matching 10 bases. J was trimmed by 6 bases and V by 0 bases; bases with no gene match: 5. The CDR3 length is 16 residues. Germline loops: CDR1 MGHRA, CDR2 YSYEKL. The CDR3 bases are TGCGCCAGCAGCCAAGATCGAGGGACAGGGGTTCAGCCCCAGCATTTT. The encoded protein is CASSQDRGTGVQPQHF.

This clone was recorded once. This chain joins TRBV28 and TRBJ2-7, with D possibly matching TRBD1 (5 bases). CDR3 length: 13 residues. Trimming pared 6 bases from V and 4 bases from J, leaving 13 bases between. Germline loops: CDR1 MDHEN, CDR2 SYDVKM. CDR3 in amino acids: CASSSQTAYEQYF. DNA of the CDR3: TGTGCCAGCAGCTCACAGACAGCTTACGAGCAGTACTTC.

The chain recombines TRBV7-3 with TRBJ2-7; D is perhaps TRBD1 (6 bases). The CDR3 covers 14 residues. Trimming stripped 0 bases from V and 6 bases from J, with 12 bases between. Looked up from germline, CDR1 is SGHTA and CDR2 is FQGTGA. CDR3 nucleotides: TGTGCCAGCAGCTTAACAGGGGGTAACGGCGAGCAGTACTTC. The encoded protein is CASSLTGGNGEQYF. Variable domain in full (rest from reference TRBV7-3 and TRBJ2-7): GAGVSQTPSNKVTEKGKYVELRCDPISGHTALYWYRQSLGQGPEFLIYFQGTGAADDSGLPNDRFFAVRPEGSVSTLKIQRTERGDSAVYLCASSLTGGNGEQYFGPGTRLTVT.

The V call is TRBV6-1, the J call TRBJ2-2; the D is unclear. V lost 1 base and J 0 bases, leaving 9 bases between the germline ends. The CDR3 consists of 16 residues. Germline loops: CDR1 MNHNS, CDR2 SASEGT. CDR3 DNA sequence: TGTGCCAGCAGTGAAGAGGTAATTCCGAACACCGGGGAGCTGTTTTTT. Amino acids: CASSEEVIPNTGELFF.

V is TRBV25-1 and J is TRBJ2-2; possible D gene TRBD1, 6 bases. Trimming left V 1 base short and J 5 bases short, with 11 bases between. Germline CDR1 reads MGHDK; CDR2 reads SYGVNS. The CDR3 spans 15 residues. Here the CDR3 reads CASSESMGATGELFF. CDR3 coding DNA: TGTGCCAGCAGTGAATCTATGGGGGCTACCGGGGAGCTGTTTTTT.

The V gene is TRBV7-3, the J gene TRBJ1-1; D ambiguous. V was cut by 2 bases and J by 4 bases, with 17 bases left in between. The CDR3 consists of 16 residues. Germline CDR1 and CDR2: SGHTA and FQGTGA. CDR3 in amino acids: CASSLGNALLRTEAFF. The DNA of the CDR3 is TGTGCCAGCAGCTTAGGAAACGCCCTCCTGCGCACTGAAGCTTTCTTT.

CDR3 DNA: TGTGCCAGCACCACTCACACCGGGGAGCTGTTTTTT. Its protein product is CASTTHTGELFF. This rearrangement joins TRBV5-3 to TRBJ2-2; D gene uncertain. TRBV5-3 qualifies as an ORF whose function is uncertain. This CDR3 is built from 12 residues. Trimming took off 8 bases at V and 3 bases at J, with 8 bases between the two ends.

The chain joins TRBV28 to TRBJ1-2; D perhaps matches TRBD1 (5 bases). Germline CDR1 is MDHEN and CDR2 is SYDVKM. The CDR3 sequence is 14 residues long. The V end was cut by 5 bases, the J end by 3 bases, with 13 bases between. In nucleotides, the CDR3 is TGTGCCAGCAGTCCCCTGTGGGGGGACTATGGCTACACCTTC. Amino acids: CASSPLWGDYGYTF.

This chain joins TRBV4-1 and TRBJ1-1; TRBD1 agrees at 10 bases. Germline V gene lookup returns CDR1 MGHRA and CDR2 YSYEKL. The CDR3 sequence is 14 residues long. With V trimmed by 5 bases and J by 4 bases, 4 bases remained unmatched. CDR3 protein: CASSAGQGFTEAFF. CDR3 nucleotide sequence: TGCGCCAGCAGCGCGGGACAGGGGTTCACTGAAGCTTTCTTT.

This chain uses TRBV18 with TRBJ2-5; no reliable D call. This CDR3 is 14 amino acids long. Germline V gives CDR1 KGHSH, CDR2 LQKENI. V was cut by 0 bases and J by 1 base, with 6 bases left in between. DNA for the CDR3: TGTGCCAGCTCACCACCGATTGCCCAAGAGACCCAGTACTTC. It encodes CASSPPIAQETQYF.

The chain combines TRBV11-2 with TRBJ2-5; no firm D call. Per the germline V gene, CDR1 is SGHAT and CDR2 is FQNNGV. This CDR3 is built from 13 residues. With 7 bases removed from V and 2 bases from J, the gap between germline ends came to 11 bases. CDR3 nucleotide sequence: TGTGCCAGCACCCCTCAATTACAAGAGACCCAGTACTTC. Residues: CASTPQLQETQYF.

The V and J genes are TRBV7-2 and TRBJ2-7; weak D call: TRBD1 (6 bases). V was trimmed by 1 base and J by 5 bases, leaving 9 bases between them. This CDR3 comprises 13 residues. The germline CDR1 and CDR2 sequences are SGHTA and FQGNSA. The CDR3 region has the DNA TGTGCCAGCAGCTTAGGTGGGGGCCACGAGCAGTACTTC. Translating it yields CASSLGGGHEQYF.

The V call is TRBV4-1, the J call TRBJ1-5; 7 bases match TRBD1. J lost 4 bases, V lost 4 bases, and 4 bases had no gene match. Germline-derived CDR1 and CDR2 are MGHRA and YSYEKL. This CDR3 is built from 14 residues. The CDR3 nucleotides are TGCGCCAGCAGCCCCAGACAGGGAAATCAGCCCCAGCATTTT. Its protein product is CASSPRQGNQPQHF.

This sequence joins TRBV6-1 and TRBJ1-2; the D is unclear. Trimming stripped 8 bases from V and 2 bases from J, with 6 bases between. CDR1 and CDR2 (germline): MNHNS, SASEGT. This CDR3 contains 11 residues. CDR3 DNA sequence: TGTGCCAGCGGGGAAAACTATGGCTACACCTTC. Its protein product is CASGENYGYTF.

This chain links TRBV6-1 with TRBJ2-1, with D possibly TRBD1 on 6 matching bases. Trimming took 6 bases from V and 12 from J, leaving 15 bases between them. Germline V gene data show CDR1 as MNHNS and CDR2 as SASEGT. The CDR3 is made up of 12 amino acids. Here the CDR3 DNA reads TGTGCCAGCAGCAAACAGGGATTGGGGCAGTTCTTC. It specifies CASSKQGLGQFF.

The rearrangement uses TRBV6-6 and TRBJ1-3; D possibly corresponds to TRBD1 (5 bases). The CDR3 totals 15 residues. Looked up from germline, CDR1 is MNHNY and CDR2 is SVGAGI (reference sequence). V was cut by 7 bases and J by 3 bases, with 16 bases left in between. CDR3 coding DNA: TGTGCCAGCACGTTCGGGGGGTTCGGTGGAAACACCATATATTTT. As protein: CASTFGGFGGNTIYF.

The chain joins TRBV6-1 to TRBJ1-6; 7 bases are shared with TRBD1. The CDR3 loop spans 14 amino acids. Germline V lookup: CDR1 MNHNS, CDR2 SASEGT. Trimming at V came to 6 bases and at J to 6 bases, leaving 5 bases not matched to a gene. The CDR3 protein is CASSGGDSNSPLHF. CDR3 coding DNA: TGTGCCAGCAGCGGGGGGGACAGTAATTCACCCCTCCACTTT.

J is TRBJ2-7 and V is TRBV27; TRBD1 or TRBD2 may be the D gene (5 bases each). This CDR3 is 14 amino acids long. Germline CDR1 is MNHEY and CDR2 is SMNVEV (reference sequence). With 0 bases removed from V and 4 bases from J, the gap between germline ends came to 10 bases. CDR3 protein: CASSLSGGVYEQYF. CDR3 nucleotide sequence: TGTGCCAGCAGTTTATCTGGGGGTGTTTACGAGCAGTACTTC.

The chain uses TRBV7-9 and TRBJ2-7; TRBD1 might be the D (5 bases). The V gene's germline CDR1 is SEHNR and CDR2 FQNEAQ (reference sequence). The length of the CDR3 is 12 residues. V gave up 2 bases and J gave up 4 bases, with 6 bases separating them. As DNA, the CDR3 is TGTGCCAGCAGCTTACAGGGTTACGAGCAGTACTTC. This translates into CASSLQGYEQYF. Full variable domain (outside the CDR3, taken from reference TRBV7-9 and TRBJ2-7): DTGVSQNPRHKITKRGQNVTFRCDPISEHNRLYWYRQTLGQGPEFLTYFQNEAQLEKSRLLSDRFSAERPKGSFSTLEIQRTEQGDSAMYLCASSLQGYEQYFGPGTRLTVT.